One T cell receptor beta chain is described in this entry. Its antigen is undetermined. The data belong to a study of cytomegalovirus exposure and HLA in healthy donors. Study overall: As an earlier analysis found, about 190 million T cells yielded 95 million to 130 million unique TCR beta sequences. Genotyping showed roughly 83% of almost 400 donors falling in the Caucasian-associated ancestry cluster. Study results and caveats: Analyses of presence/absence relied on an assumption of roughly uniform sequencing depth across donors. There were a few CMV-associated chains whose specificity for CMV antigens was confirmed in vitro.

In the PCR, 60 Vbeta and 13 Jbeta primers were used. Libraries were prepared by immunoSEQ multiplex PCR; TCRdb keeps only in-frame clonotypes and omits some of them. The table records about 130,000 clones, roughly 79% of them present only once. CDR3 size: 14 residues. V was shortened by 1 base and J by 3 bases, with 7 bases between the two germline ends. CDR1 and CDR2 from the germline V gene are SGHTA and FQGNSA. Sequencing input: PBMCs. The chain uses TRBV7-2 and TRBJ1-5, with a weak D call TRBD1 (6 bases). This sequence originates from a woman in her 50s in good health and CMV-seronegative. CDR3 coding DNA: TGTGCCAGCAGCTTAGGACAGGTCAATCAGCCCCAGCATTTT. This codes for CASSLGQVNQPQHF.